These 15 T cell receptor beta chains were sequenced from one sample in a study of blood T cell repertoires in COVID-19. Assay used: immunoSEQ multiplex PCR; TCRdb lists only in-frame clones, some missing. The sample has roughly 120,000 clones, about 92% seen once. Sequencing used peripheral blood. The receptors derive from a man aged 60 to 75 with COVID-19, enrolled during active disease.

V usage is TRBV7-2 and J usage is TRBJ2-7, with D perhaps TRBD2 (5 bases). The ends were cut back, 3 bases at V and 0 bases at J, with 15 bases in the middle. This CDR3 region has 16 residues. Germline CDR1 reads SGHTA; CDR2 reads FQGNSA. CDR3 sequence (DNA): TGTGCCAGCAGCTTTTTCTCTTGGAGGAACTCCTACGAGCAGTACTTC. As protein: CASSFFSWRNSYEQYF.

The CDR3 spells CASSVASFNEQYF. The CDR3 bases are TGTGCCAGCAGCGTAGCTAGCTTCAACGAGCAGTACTTC. The V call is TRBV9, the J call TRBJ2-7; possibly TRBD2 for D (5 bases). Trimming shortened V by 0 bases and J by 5 bases, and 9 bases separated the two germline ends. Looked up from germline, CDR1 is SGDLS and CDR2 is YYNGEE. There are 13 residues in the CDR3. Variable domain in full (rest from reference TRBV9 and TRBJ2-7): DSGVTQTPKHLITATGQRVTLRCSPRSGDLSVYWYQQSLDQGLQFLIQYYNGEERAKGNILERFSAQQFPDLHSELNLSSLELGDSALYFCASSVASFNEQYFGPGTRLTVT.

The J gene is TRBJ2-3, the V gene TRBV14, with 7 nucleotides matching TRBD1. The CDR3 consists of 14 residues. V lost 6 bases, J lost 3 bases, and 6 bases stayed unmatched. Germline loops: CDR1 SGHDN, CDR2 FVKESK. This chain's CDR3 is CASSRTGMTDTQYF. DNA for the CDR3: TGTGCCAGCAGTCGGACAGGCATGACAGATACGCAGTATTTT.

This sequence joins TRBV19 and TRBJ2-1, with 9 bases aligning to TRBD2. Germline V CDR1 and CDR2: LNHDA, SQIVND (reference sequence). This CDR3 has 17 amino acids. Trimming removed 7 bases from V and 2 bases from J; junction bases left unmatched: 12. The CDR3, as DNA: TGTGCCAGTACTCCTTATAGCGGGAGAGGACCCTACAATGAGCAGTTCTTC. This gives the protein CASTPYSGRGPYNEQFF.

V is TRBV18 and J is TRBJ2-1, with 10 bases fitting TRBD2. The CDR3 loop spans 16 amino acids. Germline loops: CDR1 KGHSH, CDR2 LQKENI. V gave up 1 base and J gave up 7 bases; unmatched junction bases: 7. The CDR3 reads CASSPLAGGSSNEQFF. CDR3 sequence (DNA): TGTGCCAGCTCACCACTAGCGGGAGGAAGTTCAAATGAGCAGTTCTTC.

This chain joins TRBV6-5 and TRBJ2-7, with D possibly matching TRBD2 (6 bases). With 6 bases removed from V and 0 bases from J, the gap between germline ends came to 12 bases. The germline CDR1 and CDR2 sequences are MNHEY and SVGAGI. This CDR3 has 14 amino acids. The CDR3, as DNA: TGTGCCAGCAGCGCTTTGGAGGGCTCCTACGAGCAGTACTTC. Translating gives CASSALEGSYEQYF.

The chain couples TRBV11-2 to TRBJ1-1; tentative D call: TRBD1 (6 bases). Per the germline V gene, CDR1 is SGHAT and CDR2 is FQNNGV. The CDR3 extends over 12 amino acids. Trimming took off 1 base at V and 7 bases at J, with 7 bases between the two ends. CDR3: CASSLGRGEAFF. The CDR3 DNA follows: TGTGCCAGCAGCTTAGGCAGGGGTGAAGCTTTCTTT.

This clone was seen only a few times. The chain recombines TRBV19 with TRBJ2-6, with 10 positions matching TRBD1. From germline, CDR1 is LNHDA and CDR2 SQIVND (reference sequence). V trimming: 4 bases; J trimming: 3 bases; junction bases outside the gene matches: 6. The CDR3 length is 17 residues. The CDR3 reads CASSTTDRGRGANVLTF. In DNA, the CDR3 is TGTGCCAGTAGTACGACCGACAGGGGGCGTGGGGCCAACGTCCTGACTTTC. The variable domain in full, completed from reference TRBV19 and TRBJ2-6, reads DGGITQSPKYLFRKEGQNVTLSCEQNLNHDAMYWYRQDPGQGLRLIYYSQIVNDFQKGDIAEGYSVSREKKESFPLTVTSAQKNPTAFYLCASSTTDRGRGANVLTFGAGSRLTVL.

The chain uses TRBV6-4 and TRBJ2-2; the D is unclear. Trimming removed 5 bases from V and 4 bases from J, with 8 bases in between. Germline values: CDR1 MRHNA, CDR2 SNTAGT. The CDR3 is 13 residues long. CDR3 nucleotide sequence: TGTGCCAGCAGTTACGGGTTCACCGGGGAGCTGTTTTTT. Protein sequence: CASSYGFTGELFF.

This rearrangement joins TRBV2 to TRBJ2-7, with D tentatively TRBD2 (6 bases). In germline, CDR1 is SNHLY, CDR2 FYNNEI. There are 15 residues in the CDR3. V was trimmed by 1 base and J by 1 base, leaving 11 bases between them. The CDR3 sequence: CASSEVTSVSYEQYF. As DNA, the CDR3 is TGTGCCAGCAGTGAAGTGACTAGTGTTTCCTACGAGCAGTACTTC.

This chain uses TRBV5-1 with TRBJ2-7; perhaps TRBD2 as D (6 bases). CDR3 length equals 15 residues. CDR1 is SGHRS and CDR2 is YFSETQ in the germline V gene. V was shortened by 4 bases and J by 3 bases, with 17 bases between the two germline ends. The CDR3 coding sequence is TGCGCCAGCAGCCCGTCGGGACTCTCAATCTACGAGCAGTACTTC. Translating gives CASSPSGLSIYEQYF.

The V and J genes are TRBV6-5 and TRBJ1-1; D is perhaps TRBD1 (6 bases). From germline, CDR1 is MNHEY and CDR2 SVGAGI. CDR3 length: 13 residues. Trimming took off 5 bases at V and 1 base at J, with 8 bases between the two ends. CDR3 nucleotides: TGTGCCAGCAGTACGGGACAGAACACTGAAGCTTTCTTT. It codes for CASSTGQNTEAFF.

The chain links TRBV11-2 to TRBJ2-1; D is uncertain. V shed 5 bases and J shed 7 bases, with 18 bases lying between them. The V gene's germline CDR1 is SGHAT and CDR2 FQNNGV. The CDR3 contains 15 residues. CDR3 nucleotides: TGTGCCAGCAGCGCCACCCCCGGAAAGCGAAATGAGCAGTTCTTC. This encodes CASSATPGKRNEQFF.

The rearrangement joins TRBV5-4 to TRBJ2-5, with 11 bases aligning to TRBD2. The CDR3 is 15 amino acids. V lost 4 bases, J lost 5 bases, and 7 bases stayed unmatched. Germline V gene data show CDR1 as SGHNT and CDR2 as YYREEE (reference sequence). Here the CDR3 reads CASSGLAGGGETQYF. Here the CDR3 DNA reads TGTGCCAGCAGCGGCCTAGCGGGAGGCGGGGAGACCCAGTACTTC.

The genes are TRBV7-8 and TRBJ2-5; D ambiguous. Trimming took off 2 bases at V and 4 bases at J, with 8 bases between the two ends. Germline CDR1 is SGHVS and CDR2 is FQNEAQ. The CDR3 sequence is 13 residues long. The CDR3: CASSLISRETQYF. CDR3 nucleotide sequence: TGTGCCAGCAGCTTAATATCCAGAGAGACCCAGTACTTC.